This T cell receptor beta chain was identified in a study of CD8 T cells in ankylosing spondylitis. The TCR beta libraries were generated through quantitative 5'-RACE incorporating molecular barcodes. TCRdb used MiXCR to reprocess the 5' RACE reads, holding one entry per CDR3 protein. The table shows more than 200,000 distinct CDR3 sequences, with 20% to 30% occurring only once. Ten or more counts support this clonotype. The germline gives CDR1 DFQATT, CDR2 SNEGSKA (reference sequence). The CDR3 consists of 13 residues. V lost 3 bases, J lost 0 bases, and 8 bases lay in between. The sequencing input was blood, either unsorted or a sorted T cell fraction (not recorded which). This chain uses TRBV20-1 with TRBJ1-1; no clear D gene. This TCR was sampled from a male donor with ankylosing spondylitis or in good health (not recorded which). As DNA, the CDR3 is TGCAGTGCTAGTCCTCCAGTGAACACTGAAGCTTTCTTT. Translating gives CSASPPVNTEAFF.